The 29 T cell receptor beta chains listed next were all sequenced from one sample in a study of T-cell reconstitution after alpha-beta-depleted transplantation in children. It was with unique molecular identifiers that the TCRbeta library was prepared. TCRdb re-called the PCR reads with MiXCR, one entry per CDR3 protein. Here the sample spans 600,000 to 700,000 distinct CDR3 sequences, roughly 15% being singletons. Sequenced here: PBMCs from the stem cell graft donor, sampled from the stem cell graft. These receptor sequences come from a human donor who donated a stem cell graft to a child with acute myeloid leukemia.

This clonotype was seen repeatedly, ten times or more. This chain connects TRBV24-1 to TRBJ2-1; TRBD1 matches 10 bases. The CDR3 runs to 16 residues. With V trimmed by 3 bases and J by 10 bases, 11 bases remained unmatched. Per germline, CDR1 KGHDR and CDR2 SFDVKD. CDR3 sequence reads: CATSDPDRGREYEQFF. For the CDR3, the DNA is TGTGCCACCAGTGATCCTGACAGGGGGCGCGAGTACGAGCAGTTCTTC.

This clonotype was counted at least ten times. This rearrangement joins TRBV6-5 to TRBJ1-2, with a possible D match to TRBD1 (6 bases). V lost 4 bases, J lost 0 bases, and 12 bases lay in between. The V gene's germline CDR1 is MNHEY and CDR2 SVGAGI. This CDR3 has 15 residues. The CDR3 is CASSLRDTANYGYTF. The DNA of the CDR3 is TGTGCCAGCAGTTTAAGGGACACAGCTAACTATGGCTACACCTTC.

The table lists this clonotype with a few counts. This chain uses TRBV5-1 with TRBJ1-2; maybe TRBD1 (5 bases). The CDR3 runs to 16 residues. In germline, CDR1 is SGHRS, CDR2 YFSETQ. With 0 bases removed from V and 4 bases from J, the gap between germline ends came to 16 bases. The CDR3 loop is CASSLEAPGLAYGYTF. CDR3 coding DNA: TGCGCCAGCAGCTTGGAGGCGCCGGGGCTGGCCTATGGCTACACCTTC.

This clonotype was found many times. The DNA of the CDR3 is TGCAGCGTTGAGCTCTGGGATGGCTACACCTTC. Residues: CSVELWDGYTF. The chain is built from TRBV29-1 and TRBJ1-2; D is unresolved. Trimming left V 3 bases short and J 6 bases short, with 8 bases between. This CDR3 is built from 11 residues. Germline V gene sequence: CDR1 SQVTM, CDR2 ANQGSEA.

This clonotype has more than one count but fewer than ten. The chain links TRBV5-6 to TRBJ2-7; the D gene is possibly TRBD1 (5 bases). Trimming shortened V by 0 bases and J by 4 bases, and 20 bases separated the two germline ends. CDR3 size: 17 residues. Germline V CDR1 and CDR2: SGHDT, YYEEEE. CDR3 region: CASSLGQPQVSGYEQYF. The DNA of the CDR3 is TGTGCCAGCAGCTTGGGACAGCCACAAGTTTCGGGTTACGAGCAGTACTTC.

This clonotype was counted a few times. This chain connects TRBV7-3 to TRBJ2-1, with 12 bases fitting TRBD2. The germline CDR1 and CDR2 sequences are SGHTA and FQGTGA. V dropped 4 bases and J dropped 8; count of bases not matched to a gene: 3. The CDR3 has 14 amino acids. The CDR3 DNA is TGTGCCAGCAGCTCTAGCGGGGGGGCCTATGAGCAGTTCTTC. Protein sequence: CASSSSGGAYEQFF.

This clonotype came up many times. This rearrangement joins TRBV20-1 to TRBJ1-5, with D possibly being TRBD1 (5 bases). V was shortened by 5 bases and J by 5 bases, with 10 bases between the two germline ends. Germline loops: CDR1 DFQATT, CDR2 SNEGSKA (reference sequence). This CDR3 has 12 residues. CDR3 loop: CSAPRGDQPQHF. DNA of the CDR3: TGCAGTGCTCCACGAGGGGATCAGCCCCAGCATTTT.

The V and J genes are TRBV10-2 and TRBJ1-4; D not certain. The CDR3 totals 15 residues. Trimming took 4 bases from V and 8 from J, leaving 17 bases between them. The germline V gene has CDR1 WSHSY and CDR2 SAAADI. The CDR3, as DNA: TGCGCCAGCAGTGGAAGTTGGCCTGCCCTGGAAAAACTGTTTTTT. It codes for CASSGSWPALEKLFF.

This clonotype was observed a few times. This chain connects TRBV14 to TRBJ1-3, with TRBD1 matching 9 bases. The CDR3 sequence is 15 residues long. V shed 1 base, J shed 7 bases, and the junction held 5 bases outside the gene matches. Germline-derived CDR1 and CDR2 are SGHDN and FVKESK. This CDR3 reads CASSQGGTGLNTIYF. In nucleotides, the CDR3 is TGTGCCAGCAGCCAAGGCGGGACAGGGCTTAACACCATATATTTT.

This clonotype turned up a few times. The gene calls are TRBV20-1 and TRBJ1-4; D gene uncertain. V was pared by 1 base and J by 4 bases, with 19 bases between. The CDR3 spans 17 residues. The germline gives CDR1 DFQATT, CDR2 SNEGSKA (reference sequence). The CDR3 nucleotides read TGCAGTGCTAGAGCGAGGGTCGGACTGCCCTATAATGAAAAACTGTTTTTT. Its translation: CSARARVGLPYNEKLFF.

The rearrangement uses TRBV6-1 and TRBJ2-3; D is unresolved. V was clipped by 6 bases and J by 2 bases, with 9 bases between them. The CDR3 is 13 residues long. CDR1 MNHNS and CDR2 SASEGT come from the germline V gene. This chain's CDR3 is CASRGFPTDTQYF. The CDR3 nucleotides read TGTGCCAGCAGGGGGTTCCCCACAGATACGCAGTATTTT.

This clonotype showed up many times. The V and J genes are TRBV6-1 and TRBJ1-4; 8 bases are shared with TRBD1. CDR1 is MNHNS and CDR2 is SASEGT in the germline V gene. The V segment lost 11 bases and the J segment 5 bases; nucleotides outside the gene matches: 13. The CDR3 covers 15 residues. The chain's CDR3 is CASGGLRTGNEKLFF. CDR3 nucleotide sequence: TGTGCCTCAGGGGGGCTAAGGACAGGGAATGAAAAACTGTTTTTT.

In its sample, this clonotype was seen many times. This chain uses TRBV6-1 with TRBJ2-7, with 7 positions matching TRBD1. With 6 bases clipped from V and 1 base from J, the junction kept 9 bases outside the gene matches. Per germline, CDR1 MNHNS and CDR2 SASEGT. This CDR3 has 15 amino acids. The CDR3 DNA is TGTGCCAGCAGGGCGAGACAGGGTAGTTCCTACGAGCAGTACGTC. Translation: CASRARQGSSYEQYV.

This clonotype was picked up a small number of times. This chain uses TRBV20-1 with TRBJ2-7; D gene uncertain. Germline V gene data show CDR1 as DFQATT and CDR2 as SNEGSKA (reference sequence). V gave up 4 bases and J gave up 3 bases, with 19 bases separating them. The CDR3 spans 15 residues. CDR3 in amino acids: CSAILTGAGNYEQYF. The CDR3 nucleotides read TGCAGTGCTATTCTAACTGGAGCAGGTAACTACGAGCAGTACTTC.

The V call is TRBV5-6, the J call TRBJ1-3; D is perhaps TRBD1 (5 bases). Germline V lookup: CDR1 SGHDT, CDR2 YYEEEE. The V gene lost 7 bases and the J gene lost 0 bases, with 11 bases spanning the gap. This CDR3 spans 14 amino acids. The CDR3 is CASGRVSSGNTIYF. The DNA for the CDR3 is TGTGCCAGCGGCAGGGTGAGCTCTGGAAACACCATATATTTT.

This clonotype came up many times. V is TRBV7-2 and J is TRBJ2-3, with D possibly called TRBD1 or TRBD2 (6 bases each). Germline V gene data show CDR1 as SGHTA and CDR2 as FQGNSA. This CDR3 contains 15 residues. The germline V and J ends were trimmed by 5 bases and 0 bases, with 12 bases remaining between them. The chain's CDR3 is CASSLLGGSTDTQYF. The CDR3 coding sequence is TGTGCCAGCAGCCTATTAGGGGGGAGCACAGATACGCAGTATTTT.

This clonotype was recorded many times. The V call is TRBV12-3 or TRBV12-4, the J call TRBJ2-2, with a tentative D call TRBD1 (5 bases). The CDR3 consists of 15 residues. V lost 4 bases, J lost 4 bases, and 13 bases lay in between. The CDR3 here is CASSSEPTATGELFF. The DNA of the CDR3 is TGTGCCAGCAGTTCAGAACCGACAGCCACCGGGGAGCTGTTTTTT.

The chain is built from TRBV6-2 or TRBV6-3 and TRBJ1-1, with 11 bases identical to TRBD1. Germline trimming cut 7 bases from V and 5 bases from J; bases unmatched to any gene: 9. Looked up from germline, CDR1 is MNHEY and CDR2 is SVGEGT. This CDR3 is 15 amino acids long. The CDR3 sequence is CASTEGGQGGTEAFF. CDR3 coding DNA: TGTGCCAGCACCGAAGGGGGACAGGGGGGGACTGAAGCTTTCTTT.

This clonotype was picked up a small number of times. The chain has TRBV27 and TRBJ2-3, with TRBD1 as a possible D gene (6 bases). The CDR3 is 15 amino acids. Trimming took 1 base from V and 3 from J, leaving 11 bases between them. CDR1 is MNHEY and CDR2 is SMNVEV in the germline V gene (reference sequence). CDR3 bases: TGTGCCAGCAGTTTATGGGCAGGGGAAACAGATACGCAGTATTTT. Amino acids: CASSLWAGETDTQYF.

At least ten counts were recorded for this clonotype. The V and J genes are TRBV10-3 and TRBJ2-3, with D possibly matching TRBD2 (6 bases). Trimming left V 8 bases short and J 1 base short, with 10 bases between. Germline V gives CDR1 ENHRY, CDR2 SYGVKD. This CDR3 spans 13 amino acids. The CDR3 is CAIGTGRTDTQYF. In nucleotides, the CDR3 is TGTGCCATCGGGACTGGACGCACAGATACGCAGTATTTT.

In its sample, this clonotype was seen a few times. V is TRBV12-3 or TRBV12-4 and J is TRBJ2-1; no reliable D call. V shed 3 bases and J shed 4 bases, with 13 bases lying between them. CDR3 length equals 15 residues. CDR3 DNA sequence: TGTGCCAGCAGTTTCGCAGGACCGGTTTACAATGAGCAGTTCTTC. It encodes CASSFAGPVYNEQFF.

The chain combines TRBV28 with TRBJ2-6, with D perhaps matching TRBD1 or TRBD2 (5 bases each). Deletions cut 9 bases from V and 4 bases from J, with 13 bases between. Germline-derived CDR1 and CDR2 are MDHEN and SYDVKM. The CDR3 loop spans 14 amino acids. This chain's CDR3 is CASLTGTGANVLTF. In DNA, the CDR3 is TGTGCCAGTTTAACGGGGACCGGGGCCAACGTCCTGACTTTC.

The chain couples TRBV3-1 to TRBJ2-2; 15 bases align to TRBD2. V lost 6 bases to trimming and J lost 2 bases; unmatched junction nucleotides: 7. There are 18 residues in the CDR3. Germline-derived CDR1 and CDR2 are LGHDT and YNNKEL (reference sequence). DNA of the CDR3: TGTGCCAGCAGGGAGAGGGGACTAGCGGGGGGAAACACCGGGGAGCTGTTTTTT. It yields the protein CASRERGLAGGNTGELFF. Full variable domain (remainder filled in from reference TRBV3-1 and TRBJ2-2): DTAVSQTPKYLVTQMGNDKSIKCEQNLGHDTMYWYKQDSKKFLKIMFSYNNKELIINETVPNRFSPKSPDKAHLNLHINSLELGDSAVYFCASRERGLAGGNTGELFFGEGSRLTVL.

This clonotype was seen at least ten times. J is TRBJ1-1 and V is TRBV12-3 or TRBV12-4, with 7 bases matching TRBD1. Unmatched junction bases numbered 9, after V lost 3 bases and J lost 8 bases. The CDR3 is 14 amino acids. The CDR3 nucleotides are TGTGCCAGCAGTTTGAGGACAGGTAACGGCGAAGCTTTCTTT. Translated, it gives CASSLRTGNGEAFF.

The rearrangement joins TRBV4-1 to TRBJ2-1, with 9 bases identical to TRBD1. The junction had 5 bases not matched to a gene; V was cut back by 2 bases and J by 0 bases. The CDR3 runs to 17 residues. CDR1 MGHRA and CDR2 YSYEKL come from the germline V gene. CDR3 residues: CASSQPRTGDSYNEQFF. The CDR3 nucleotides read TGCGCCAGCAGCCAACCGCGGACAGGGGACTCCTACAATGAGCAGTTCTTC.

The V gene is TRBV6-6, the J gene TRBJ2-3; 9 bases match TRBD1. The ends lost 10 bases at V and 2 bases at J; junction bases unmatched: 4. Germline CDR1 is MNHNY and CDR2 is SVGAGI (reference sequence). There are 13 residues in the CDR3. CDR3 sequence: CANRDRATDTQYF. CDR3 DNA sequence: TGTGCCAACCGGGACAGGGCCACAGATACGCAGTATTTT.

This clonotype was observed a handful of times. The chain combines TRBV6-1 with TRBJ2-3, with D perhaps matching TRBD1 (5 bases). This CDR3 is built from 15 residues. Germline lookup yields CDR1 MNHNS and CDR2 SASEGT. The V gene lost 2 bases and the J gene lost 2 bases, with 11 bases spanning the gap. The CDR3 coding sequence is TGTGCCAGCAGTGAACGGCAGGGATACACAGATACGCAGTATTTT. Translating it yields CASSERQGYTDTQYF.

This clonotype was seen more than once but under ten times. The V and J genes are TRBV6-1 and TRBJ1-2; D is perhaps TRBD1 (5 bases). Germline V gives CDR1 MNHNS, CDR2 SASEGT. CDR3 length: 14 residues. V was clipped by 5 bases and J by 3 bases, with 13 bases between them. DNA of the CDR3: TGTGCCAGCAGTCCCCCGGGACTCCACTATGGCTACACCTTC. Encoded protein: CASSPPGLHYGYTF.

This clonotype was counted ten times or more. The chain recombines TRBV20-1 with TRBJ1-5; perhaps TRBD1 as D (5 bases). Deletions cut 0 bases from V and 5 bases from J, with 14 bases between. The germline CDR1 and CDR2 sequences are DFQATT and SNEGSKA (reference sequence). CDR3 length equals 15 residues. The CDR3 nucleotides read TGCAGTGCTAGAGATCCGGGGCAGGGCCATCAGCCCCAGCATTTT. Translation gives CSARDPGQGHQPQHF.